This passage covers 29 T cell receptor beta chains from one sample sequenced in a study of T cells in Graves' hyperthyroidism and ophthalmopathy. RNA transcripts served as the template for amplifying TCR beta CDR3 regions. The TCR CDR3 first-round RT-PCR relied on the HTBI primer set. A single record per CDR3 protein comes from TCRdb applying MiXCR to the multiplex PCR reads. The data show 250,000 to 300,000 distinct CDR3 sequences, more than 14% seen once. The sequencing sample was made of blood. The receptors originated from a woman between 40 and 55 years old with Graves' hyperthyroidism that later progressed to Graves' ophthalmopathy.

This clonotype came up many times. The rearrangement uses TRBV6-2 or TRBV6-3 and TRBJ2-7; the match to TRBD2 covers 7 bases. The germline V gene encodes CDR1 MNHEY and CDR2 SVGEGT. Trimming cost V 6 bases and J 2 bases; bases outside gene matches: 10. This CDR3 has 15 residues. The chain's CDR3 is CASSPSGGPTYEQYF. For the CDR3, the DNA is TGTGCCAGCAGCCCTAGCGGAGGCCCTACCTACGAGCAGTACTTC.

This clonotype was detected a few times. V and J are TRBV7-9 and TRBJ2-1; 7 positions match TRBD2. Germline CDR1 and CDR2: SEHNR and FQNEAQ (reference sequence). CDR3 length: 15 amino acids. Losses at the gene ends were 6 bases for V and 8 bases for J; bases not matched to a gene: 13. The CDR3 DNA reads TGTGCCAGCAGGGACGGGGGACTACCTATGTATGAGCAGTTCTTC. Translating gives CASRDGGLPMYEQFF.

The J gene is TRBJ2-7, the V gene TRBV20-1; D may be TRBD2 (6 bases). The germline V and J ends were trimmed by 6 bases and 5 bases, with 17 bases remaining between them. The germline V gene encodes CDR1 DFQATT and CDR2 SNEGSKA (reference sequence). CDR3 size: 13 residues. CDR3 in DNA: TGCAGTGCCCCCTCCCTAGCGTTGGACGAGCAGTACTTC. It yields the protein CSAPSLALDEQYF.

This clonotype was counted many times. The chain has TRBV18 and TRBJ2-3; unclear D gene. CDR1 is KGHSH and CDR2 is LQKENI in the germline V gene. V lost 0 bases and J lost 2, with 6 bases in between. The CDR3 is 14 residues long. CDR3 nucleotide sequence: TGTGCCAGCTCACCACCGGGAAACACAGATACGCAGTATTTT. Its translation is CASSPPGNTDTQYF.

The table lists this clonotype with many counts. The gene calls are TRBV18 and TRBJ2-3; 9 bases agree with TRBD1. V shed 3 bases and J 6 bases; nucleotides not matched to a gene: 19. Germline CDR1 is KGHSH and CDR2 is LQKENI. This CDR3 is built from 19 residues. The CDR3: CASSPRFPGQGQRTDTQYF. CDR3 nucleotides: TGTGCCAGCTCACCGCGTTTCCCGGGACAGGGACAACGGACGGATACGCAGTATTTT. The full variable domain, with the rest looked up from reference TRBV18 and TRBJ2-3, is NAGVMQNPRHLVRRRGQEARLRCSPMKGHSHVYWYRQLPEEGLKFMVYLQKENIIDESGMPKERFSAEFPKEGPSILRIQQVVRGDSAAYFCASSPRFPGQGQRTDTQYFGPGTRLTVL.

In its sample, this clonotype was seen many times. The rearrangement joins TRBV20-1 to TRBJ1-1; no reliable D call. CDR3 length: 17 amino acids. Trimming cost V 1 base and J 0 bases, with 18 bases left between them. Germline V lookup: CDR1 DFQATT, CDR2 SNEGSKA (reference sequence). The CDR3 protein is CSARGSGIWAMNTEAFF. The CDR3 region has the DNA TGCAGTGCTAGAGGATCTGGGATATGGGCCATGAACACTGAAGCTTTCTTT.

In this sample, this clonotype turned up many times. One junction end does not reproduce the germline sequence, and a read error may be involved. The V gene is TRBV7-7, the J gene TRBJ2-3; D unclear. Germline CDR1 SSHAT, CDR2 FNYEAQ (reference sequence). The CDR3 loop spans 15 amino acids. CDR3 residues: CASSLTVSSTDTQYF. The CDR3 region has the DNA TGTGCTAGCAGCTTAACGGTTTCTAGCACAGATACGCAGTATTTT.

In this sample, this clonotype turned up many times. The chain uses TRBV11-2 and TRBJ2-5, with 10 positions matching TRBD2. The CDR3 contains 15 residues. V was pared by 1 base and J by 4 bases, with 3 bases of the junction left unmatched. Germline V gives CDR1 SGHAT, CDR2 FQNNGV. The CDR3 sequence is CASSLAGTSVETQYF. The CDR3 DNA reads as TGTGCCAGCAGCTTAGCCGGGACTAGCGTAGAGACCCAGTACTTC.

This clonotype was observed at least ten times. One end of the junction fails to match germline, which may point to a read error. The chain has TRBV5-1 and TRBJ2-1; TRBD2 might be the D (5 bases). The CDR3 length is 13 residues. Germline V CDR1 and CDR2: SGHRS, YFSETQ. In nucleotides, the CDR3 is TGTGCCAGCAGTATACGGGGCTACAATGAGCAGTTCTTC. Translation: CASSIRGYNEQFF.

This clonotype was observed many times. The V call is TRBV28, the J call TRBJ2-7, with D possibly being TRBD2 (7 bases). V was cut by 7 bases and J by 4 bases, with 20 bases left in between. Germline CDR1 MDHEN, CDR2 SYDVKM. This CDR3 has 15 amino acids. This CDR3 reads CASKSPRGALYEQYF. DNA for the CDR3: TGTGCCAGCAAGTCCCCCCGGGGGGCCCTGTACGAGCAGTACTTC.

This clonotype was observed at least ten times. The rearrangement joins TRBV7-9 to TRBJ2-4; the match to TRBD1 covers 7 bases. Trimming took 4 bases from V and 1 from J; bases not matched to a gene: 4. Germline CDR1 SEHNR, CDR2 FQNEAQ (reference sequence). The CDR3 has 15 residues. The CDR3 bases are TGTGCCAGCAGCTCCCTGGGACAGGCCAAAAACATTCAGTACTTC. Translation gives CASSSLGQAKNIQYF.

In its sample, this clonotype was seen many times. This chain connects TRBV20-1 to TRBJ2-5; 11 nucleotides line up with TRBD1. This CDR3 has 16 residues. V trimming: 0 bases; J trimming: 5 bases; junction bases outside the gene matches: 8. Per the germline V gene, CDR1 is DFQATT and CDR2 is SNEGSKA (reference sequence). The CDR3 spells CSARDPGTGGWETQYF. CDR3 nucleotide sequence: TGCAGTGCTAGAGACCCCGGGACAGGGGGTTGGGAGACCCAGTACTTC.

V usage is TRBV2 and J usage is TRBJ2-1; 8 bases line up with TRBD2. The germline CDR1 and CDR2 sequences are SNHLY and FYNNEI. This CDR3 region has 19 residues. V lost 3 bases to trimming and J lost 3 bases; unmatched junction nucleotides: 16. The CDR3 DNA follows: TGTGCCAGCAGTGATTTGAGCGGGAGAGTTAATTGGGACTACAATGAGCAGTTCTTC. As protein: CASSDLSGRVNWDYNEQFF.

This chain joins TRBV2 and TRBJ2-3, with 8 bases aligning to TRBD2. The V gene's germline CDR1 is SNHLY and CDR2 FYNNEI. Losses at the gene ends were 5 bases for V and 6 bases for J; bases not matched to a gene: 13. The CDR3 has 16 residues. The CDR3 protein is CASSSKLAAKRDTQYF. CDR3 coding DNA: TGTGCCAGCAGTTCTAAACTAGCGGCAAAACGGGATACGCAGTATTTT.

This clonotype was observed a single time. V is TRBV30 and J is TRBJ1-4; no definite D call. Germline V CDR1 and CDR2: GTSNPN, SVGIG (reference sequence). This CDR3 has 14 residues. Trimming removed 7 bases from V and 3 bases from J, with 15 bases in between. The DNA of the CDR3 is TGTGCCTCCTCTATCCGAAACCCTAATGAAAAACTGTTTTTT. This codes for CASSIRNPNEKLFF.

This clonotype was observed at least ten times. The chain links TRBV5-4 to TRBJ1-4, with TRBD1 matching over 7 bases. The CDR3 totals 14 residues. The V segment lost 9 bases and the J segment 2 bases; nucleotides outside the gene matches: 7. Germline-derived CDR1 and CDR2 are SGHNT and YYREEE (reference sequence). Here the CDR3 reads CATSTGTTNEKLFF. CDR3 DNA sequence: TGTGCCACCTCGACAGGGACGACTAATGAAAAACTGTTTTTT.

This clonotype was counted ten times or more. The CDR3 DNA reads TGTGCCAGCAGTCCTTCGGCGCGATCCTACGAGCAGTACTTC. This gives the protein CASSPSARSYEQYF. The J gene is TRBJ2-7, the V gene TRBV12-3 or TRBV12-4; D is unclear. Between the trimmed V and J ends, which lost 5 bases and 1 base, there was a span of 12 bases. The CDR3 extends over 14 amino acids.

For this clonotype: Just one base apart from a much larger clone, this may be a read error. The J gene is TRBJ2-1, the V gene TRBV3-1, with 10 bases identical to TRBD1. The germline V gene has CDR1 LGHDT and CDR2 YNNKEL (reference sequence). CDR3 size: 16 residues. CDR3 in amino acids: CASSQNPGQGSDERFF. Here the CDR3 DNA reads TGTGCCAGCAGCCAAAACCCGGGACAGGGGTCTGATGAGCGGTTCTTC.

This chain connects TRBV10-1 to TRBJ2-2; D is ambiguous. Trimming took 0 bases from V and 3 from J, leaving 5 bases between them. Looked up from germline, CDR1 is WNHNN and CDR2 is SYGVQD (reference sequence). The CDR3 covers 14 residues. The CDR3 coding sequence is TGCGCCAGCAGTGAGTCACGATACACCGGGGAGCTGTTTTTT. Translated, it gives CASSESRYTGELFF.

At least ten counts were recorded for this clonotype. The chain is built from TRBV6-2 or TRBV6-3 and TRBJ1-5; 7 positions agree with TRBD1. The V gene end was trimmed by 5 bases and the J gene end by 4 bases; junction bases not matched to a gene: 11. This CDR3 is built from 16 residues. In germline, CDR1 is MNHEY, CDR2 SVGEGT. CDR3 residues: CASSTIKGTANQPQHF. In nucleotides, the CDR3 is TGTGCCAGCAGTACTATCAAAGGGACAGCTAATCAGCCCCAGCATTTT.

In regard to this clonotype: Since a much larger clone is just one base distant, this may be a read error. The chain has TRBV20-1 and TRBJ2-1; D perhaps matches TRBD1 (6 bases). The CDR3 contains 14 residues. From germline, CDR1 is DFQATT and CDR2 SNEGSKA (reference sequence). CDR3 sequence (DNA): TGCAGTGCATTGGACAGCAGCTCCTACAATGAGCAGCTCTTC. Translation gives CSALDSSSYNEQLF.

This clonotype was counted at least ten times. This chain uses TRBV2 with TRBJ2-1, with a tentative D call TRBD2 (5 bases). The CDR3 has 15 residues. V lost 1 base to trimming and J lost 6 bases, with 13 bases between them. Germline CDR1 reads SNHLY; CDR2 reads FYNNEI. The CDR3 coding sequence is TGTGCCAGCAGTGAAGTGGGTGACGAGGGCAATGAGCAGTTCTTC. Amino acid sequence: CASSEVGDEGNEQFF.

This clonotype was recorded many times. The rearrangement links TRBV2 to TRBJ2-1; 7 bases line up with TRBD2. Germline lookup yields CDR1 SNHLY and CDR2 FYNNEI. V lost 10 bases to trimming and J lost 3 bases; unmatched junction nucleotides: 9. This CDR3 comprises 14 residues. The DNA for the CDR3 is TGTGCCACCCCCAGGGAGGGAGACTACAATGAGCAGTTCTTC. Its translation is CATPREGDYNEQFF.

This clonotype was seen ten or more times. The chain employs TRBV6-1 and TRBJ2-2; D possibly corresponds to TRBD2 (6 bases). The CDR3 length is 18 residues. Trimming removed 1 base from V and 5 bases from J, with 20 bases in between. In germline, CDR1 is MNHNS, CDR2 SASEGT. This chain's CDR3 is CASSEGFLGLGKTGELFF. DNA of the CDR3: TGTGCCAGCAGTGAAGGTTTTTTGGGACTGGGGAAAACCGGGGAGCTGTTTTTT.

This clonotype was picked up many times. V and J are TRBV6-1 and TRBJ1-5; 10 bases fit TRBD1. After removal of 10 bases from V and 4 bases from J, the junction contained 22 bases not matched to a gene. The length of the CDR3 is 19 residues. CDR1 MNHNS and CDR2 SASEGT come from the germline V gene. The CDR3 nucleotides are TGTGCCACCCGGGAGGGCCGAGACAGGGGGCGAAGAGGAAATCAGCCCCAGCATTTT. Its translation: CATREGRDRGRRGNQPQHF.

The sample holds a few counts of this clonotype. The rearrangement joins TRBV20-1 to TRBJ1-6; D unresolved. The CDR3 is 13 residues long. Germline CDR1 reads DFQATT; CDR2 reads SNEGSKA (reference sequence). Trimming pared 6 bases from V and 14 bases from J, leaving 20 bases between. The CDR3 sequence: CSASEEGPKSLHF. DNA for the CDR3: TGCAGTGCGTCAGAGGAAGGGCCGAAATCCCTCCACTTT.

The chain combines TRBV6-1 with TRBJ2-2; D gene unclear. Germline V lookup: CDR1 MNHNS, CDR2 SASEGT. The CDR3 is 18 amino acids. V was shortened by 6 bases and J by 3 bases, with 23 bases between the two germline ends. In DNA form, the CDR3 reads TGTGCCAGCAGAGCCAACCGACGGCAAGGCATGGACACCGGGGAGCTGTTTTTT. This translates into CASRANRRQGMDTGELFF.

This clonotype was recorded many times. V gene TRBV13 combines with J gene TRBJ2-3; TRBD2 might be the D (6 bases). This CDR3 is 19 amino acids long. V lost 4 bases and J 3 bases, leaving 26 bases between the germline ends. Per germline, CDR1 PRHDT and CDR2 FYEKMQ (reference sequence). In nucleotides, the CDR3 is TGTGCCAGCAGCTCCCTCGTCGACCTAGCGAATTCCGCTACAGATACGCAGTATTTT. This encodes CASSSLVDLANSATDTQYF.

CDR3 protein: CASTIGFGTSGPSSYEQYF. Written as DNA, the CDR3 is TGTGCCAGCACCATAGGGTTCGGGACTAGCGGTCCTAGCTCCTACGAGCAGTACTTC. J is TRBJ2-7 and V is TRBV28, with 11 positions matching TRBD2. CDR1 MDHEN and CDR2 SYDVKM come from the germline V gene. The junction had 17 bases not matched to a gene; V was cut back by 7 bases and J by 0 bases. The length of the CDR3 is 19 residues.